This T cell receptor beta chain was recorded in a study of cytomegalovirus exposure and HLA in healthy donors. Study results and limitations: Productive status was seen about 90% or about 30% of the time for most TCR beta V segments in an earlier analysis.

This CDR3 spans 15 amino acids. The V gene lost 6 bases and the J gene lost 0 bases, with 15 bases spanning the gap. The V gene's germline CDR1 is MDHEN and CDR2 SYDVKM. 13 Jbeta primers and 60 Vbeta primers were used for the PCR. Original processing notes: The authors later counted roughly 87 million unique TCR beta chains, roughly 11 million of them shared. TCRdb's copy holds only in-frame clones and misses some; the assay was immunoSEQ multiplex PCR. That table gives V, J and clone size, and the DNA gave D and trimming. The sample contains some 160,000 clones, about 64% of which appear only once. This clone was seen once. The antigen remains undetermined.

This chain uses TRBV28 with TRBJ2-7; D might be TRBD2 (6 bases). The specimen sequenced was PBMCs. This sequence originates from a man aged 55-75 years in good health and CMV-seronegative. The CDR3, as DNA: TGTGCCAGCAGAAGCCGGGACGGGAGCTCCTACGAGCAGTACTTC. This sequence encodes CASRSRDGSSYEQYF.